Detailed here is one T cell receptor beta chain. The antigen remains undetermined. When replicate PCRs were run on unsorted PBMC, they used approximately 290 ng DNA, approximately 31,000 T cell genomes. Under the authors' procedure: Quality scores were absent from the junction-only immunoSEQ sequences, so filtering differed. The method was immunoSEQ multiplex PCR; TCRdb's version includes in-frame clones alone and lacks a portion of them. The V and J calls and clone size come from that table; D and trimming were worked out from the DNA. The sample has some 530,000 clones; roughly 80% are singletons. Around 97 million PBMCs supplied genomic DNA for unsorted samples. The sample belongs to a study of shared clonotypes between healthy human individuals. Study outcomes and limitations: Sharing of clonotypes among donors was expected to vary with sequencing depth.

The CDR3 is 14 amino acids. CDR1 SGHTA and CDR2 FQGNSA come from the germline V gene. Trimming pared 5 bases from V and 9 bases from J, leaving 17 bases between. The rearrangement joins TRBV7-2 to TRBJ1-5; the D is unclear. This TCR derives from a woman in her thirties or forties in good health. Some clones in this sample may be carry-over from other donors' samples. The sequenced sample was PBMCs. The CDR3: CASSPGPQGRPQHF. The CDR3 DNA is TGTGCCAGCAGCCCGGGCCCCCAAGGTCGGCCCCAGCATTTT.